This TCR beta chain is from a study of CD8 T cells in ankylosing spondylitis. The authors made TCR beta libraries by quantitative 5'-RACE with molecular barcodes. TCRdb called the 5' RACE reads again in MiXCR, with one record for every CDR3 protein. Of roughly 100,000 distinct CDR3 sequences in the sample, about 8.5% are singletons; the top ten hold 8.5% to 10%. Study results and caveats: Several of the motif variants were reported before in synovial fluid and blood from reactive arthritis. Significantly higher representation of disease-linked clones was reported for matched ankylosing spondylitis synovial fluid. Apparently characteristic of ankylosing spondylitis blood was a TCR beta motif (about 8 highly homologous variants).

CDR1 is LGHDT and CDR2 is YNNKEL in the germline V gene (reference sequence). V trimming: 4 bases; J trimming: 6 bases; junction bases outside the gene matches: 7. The CDR3 totals 15 residues. This clonotype was recorded many times. As yet, its antigen is unknown. Source material: blood, either unsorted or a sorted T cell fraction (not recorded which). The clonotype comes from a male donor with ankylosing spondylitis or in good health (not recorded which). The rearrangement joins TRBV3-1 to TRBJ1-5, with 9 bases matching TRBD1. CDR3 sequence (DNA): TGTGCCAGCAGCCGCGGACAGGGGCAGGGTCAGCCCCAGCATTTT. It codes for CASSRGQGQGQPQHF.